These 7 T cell receptor beta chains were all obtained from the same sample, sequenced in a study of blood T cell repertoires in COVID-19. Data came from immunoSEQ multiplex PCR; TCRdb stores just in-frame clones and leaves some out. The repertoire holds hundreds of thousands of clones, with approximately 89% as singletons. The sequenced material came from PBMCs or T cells enriched from blood (not recorded which). Receptor source: a woman aged 30 to 39 with acute COVID-19.

This chain uses TRBV6-4 with TRBJ1-6; 7 bases are shared with TRBD1. Germline CDR1 reads MRHNA; CDR2 reads SNTAGT. Unmatched junction bases numbered 10, after V lost 5 bases and J lost 9 bases. This CDR3 spans 15 amino acids. The CDR3 DNA sequence: TGTGCCAGCAGTATAAGGGACAGAACTTCTTCACCCCTCCACTTT. Protein: CASSIRDRTSSPLHF.

The DNA of the CDR3 is TGTGCCAGCAGCCCTACAGGGAACTATGGCTACACCTTC. This codes for CASSPTGNYGYTF. The rearrangement links TRBV3-1 (or the pseudogene TRBV3-2) to TRBJ1-2; D may be TRBD1 (6 bases). This CDR3 spans 13 amino acids. Germline CDR1 is LGHDT and CDR2 is YNNKEL (reference sequence). Trimming took off 4 bases at V and 2 bases at J, with 8 bases between the two ends.

The chain joins TRBV29-1 to TRBJ1-1; D gene uncertain. This CDR3 is built from 15 residues. CDR1 SQVTM and CDR2 ANQGSEA come from the germline V gene. With 6 bases removed from V and 2 bases from J, the gap between germline ends came to 19 bases. The CDR3 coding sequence is TGCAGCGTGATGACTAATCCCTTAGCCAACACTGAAGCTTTCTTT. It is translated as CSVMTNPLANTEAFF.

The chain is built from TRBV2 and TRBJ1-6; D perhaps matches TRBD1 (6 bases). The CDR3 covers 16 residues. CDR1 and CDR2 (germline): SNHLY, FYNNEI. V lost 4 bases, J lost 7 bases, and 17 bases lay in between. CDR3 DNA: TGTGCCAGCAGTGGGCAGGGGAATCCTTCCAATTCACCCCTCCACTTT. Translating gives CASSGQGNPSNSPLHF.

The chain links TRBV4-1 to TRBJ2-2; 9 nucleotides agree with TRBD2. Germline CDR1 MGHRA, CDR2 YSYEKL. This CDR3 is built from 16 residues. V gave up 3 bases and J gave up 3 bases; unmatched junction bases: 5. The CDR3 region is CASSQAGGLDTGELFF. The CDR3 DNA reads as TGCGCCAGCAGCCAGGCGGGGGGGCTCGACACCGGGGAGCTGTTTTTT.

The chain couples TRBV2 to TRBJ2-3; 8 bases are shared with TRBD1. With 6 bases clipped from V and 4 bases from J, the junction kept 9 bases outside the gene matches. Germline CDR1 and CDR2: SNHLY and FYNNEI. This CDR3 has 15 amino acids. CDR3 loop: CASRRRDRTSDTQYF. Written as DNA, the CDR3 is TGTGCCAGCAGACGCCGGGACAGGACCTCAGATACGCAGTATTTT.

This rearrangement joins TRBV6-5 to TRBJ2-2; D call uncertain. V was trimmed by 7 bases and J by 2 bases, leaving 5 bases between them. The CDR3 has 12 residues. Germline CDR1 is MNHEY and CDR2 is SVGAGI. This chain's CDR3 is CASILNTGELFF. The DNA for the CDR3 is TGTGCCAGCATCTTAAACACCGGGGAGCTGTTTTTT.